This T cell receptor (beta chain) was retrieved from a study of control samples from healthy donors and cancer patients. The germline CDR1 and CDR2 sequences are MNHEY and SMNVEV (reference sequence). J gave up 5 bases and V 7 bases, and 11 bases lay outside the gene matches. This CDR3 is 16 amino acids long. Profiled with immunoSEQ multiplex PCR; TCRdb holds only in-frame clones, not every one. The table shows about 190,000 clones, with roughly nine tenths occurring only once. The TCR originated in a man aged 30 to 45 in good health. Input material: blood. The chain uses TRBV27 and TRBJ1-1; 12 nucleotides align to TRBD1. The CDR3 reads CASNLGQGALGTEAFF. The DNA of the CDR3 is TGTGCCAGCAACCTGGGACAGGGGGCGCTGGGGACTGAAGCTTTCTTT.